This T cell receptor (beta chain) emerged from a study of T cell repertoires in cytomegalovirus infection. Study-wide context: CMV epitopes, recently identified HLA-C-restricted and well-studied HLA-B-restricted, were used. Overall study results and limits: CMV-specific TCR beta clonotypes restricted by HLA-C were the ones dominating the ex vivo response.

A word on this clonotype: Its antigen is not known.

V lost 0 bases and J lost 0, with 14 bases in between. The germline V gene encodes CDR1 MNHEY and CDR2 SMNVEV (reference sequence). The CDR3 totals 18 residues. TCRdb analysed the reads with MiXCR anew, one entry per CDR3 protein. The data show about 900,000 distinct CDR3 sequences, about a third seen once. This receptor was taken from a human donor in good health (CMV status not recorded). Some clones in this sample may be carry-over from other donors' samples. The V and J genes are TRBV27 and TRBJ2-2; possibly TRBD1 for D (6 bases). The specimen comprised cultured CD8+ T cells from PBMCs, sampled from culture after CMV antigen stimulation. CDR3 loop: CASSLSRGSLANTGELFF. The CDR3 coding sequence is TGTGCCAGCAGTTTATCGAGGGGGTCACTCGCGAACACCGGGGAGCTGTTTTTT.